These 21 T cell receptor beta chains originate from one sample sequenced in a study of blood T cell repertoires in COVID-19. Assay: immunoSEQ multiplex PCR; the TCRdb copy retains only in-frame clones and omits some. This sample has 45,000 or so clones, with roughly 70% found just once. The specimen was peripheral blood. Source of these receptors: a man aged 80 or over with acute or convalescent COVID-19.

The genes are TRBV10-3 and TRBJ2-5, with 12 bases that match TRBD1. CDR1 ENHRY and CDR2 SYGVKD come from the germline V gene. The V gene end was trimmed by 6 bases and the J gene end by 5 bases; junction bases not matched to a gene: 4. This CDR3 comprises 14 residues. The CDR3 sequence: CAIRKGQGAETQYF. In nucleotides, the CDR3 is TGTGCCATCAGAAAGGGACAGGGGGCGGAGACCCAGTACTTC.

V gene TRBV18 combines with J gene TRBJ2-7, with 7 bases aligning to TRBD1. Germline V lookup: CDR1 KGHSH, CDR2 LQKENI. After removal of 4 bases from V and 3 bases from J, the junction contained 12 bases not matched to a gene. The CDR3 covers 16 residues. CDR3 loop: CASSRDVTGDSYEQYF. The CDR3 DNA reads as TGTGCCAGCTCACGGGATGTTACAGGGGATAGCTACGAGCAGTACTTC.

The J gene is TRBJ2-1, the V gene TRBV5-4; 12 nucleotides line up with TRBD2. The CDR3 covers 17 residues. In germline, CDR1 is SGHNT, CDR2 YYREEE (reference sequence). The V gene end was trimmed by 1 base and the J gene end by 6 bases; junction bases not matched to a gene: 8. For the CDR3, the DNA is TGTGCCAGCAGCTTGATGAAACTAGCGGGAGGATCCAATGAGCAGTTCTTC. Amino acids: CASSLMKLAGGSNEQFF. Filled out from reference TRBV5-4 and TRBJ2-1, the complete variable domain reads ETGVTQSPTHLIKTRGQQVTLRCSSQSGHNTVSWYQQALGQGPQFIFQYYREEENGRGNFPPRFSGLQFPNYSSELNVNALELDDSALYLCASSLMKLAGGSNEQFFGPGTRLTVL.

This clone was observed a handful of times. This chain connects TRBV7-9 to TRBJ1-2, with TRBD1 as a possible D gene (5 bases). The V gene lost 0 bases and the J gene lost 8 bases, with 13 bases spanning the gap. The CDR3 totals 14 residues. Germline V gives CDR1 SEHNR, CDR2 FQNEAQ (reference sequence). CDR3 residues: CASSLAAGPEGYTF. In DNA form, the CDR3 reads TGTGCCAGCAGCTTAGCTGCAGGGCCGGAGGGCTACACCTTC.

The genes are TRBV6-5 and TRBJ2-7; 7 nucleotides align to TRBD1. With 4 bases clipped from V and 0 bases from J, the junction kept 3 bases outside the gene matches. This CDR3 comprises 14 residues. Looked up from germline, CDR1 is MNHEY and CDR2 is SVGAGI. In DNA form, the CDR3 reads TGTGCCAGCAGTTTTCGGGACAGCTCCTACGAGCAGTACTTC. Translation gives CASSFRDSSYEQYF.

This clone turned up a few times. V gene TRBV14 combines with J gene TRBJ2-1; D gene uncertain. This CDR3 is built from 15 residues. The germline gives CDR1 SGHDN, CDR2 FVKESK. Trimming shortened V by 4 bases and J by 0 bases, and 10 bases separated the two germline ends. CDR3 in DNA: TGTGCCAGCAGCCTCATCCGGAGCTCCTACAATGAGCAGTTCTTC. As protein: CASSLIRSSYNEQFF.

This clone was recorded a few times. The chain carries TRBV6-4 and TRBJ2-3; TRBD2 aligns across 10 bases. The trim removed 0 bases at V and 4 bases at J, leaving 7 bases unmatched. The CDR3 has 17 amino acids. CDR1 and CDR2 (germline): MRHNA, SNTAGT. CDR3 sequence (DNA): TGTGCCAGCAGTGACTCGAGAGCGGGAGGGGGTGCAGATACGCAGTATTTT. Translation: CASSDSRAGGGADTQYF.

The chain employs TRBV2 and TRBJ2-1; 13 bases line up with TRBD2. The J segment lost 11 bases and the V segment lost 2 bases, leaving 9 bases of the junction unmatched. This CDR3 is 16 amino acids long. CDR1 SNHLY and CDR2 FYNNEI come from the germline V gene. CDR3 nucleotide sequence: TGTGCCAGCAGTGAATGGGGACTAGCGGGGATAGGGAAGCAGTTCTTC. Translating it yields CASSEWGLAGIGKQFF.

This CDR3 is CASSFLLAGRYEQYF. CDR3 bases: TGTGCCAGCAGTTTCCTACTAGCGGGACGATACGAGCAGTACTTC. The rearrangement links TRBV6-5 to TRBJ2-7; 10 bases align to TRBD2. The CDR3 consists of 15 residues. Germline V CDR1 and CDR2: MNHEY, SVGAGI. The V and J ends lost 4 bases and 4 bases, in that order; junction bases with no gene match: 7.

V is TRBV7-9 and J is TRBJ2-3, with 8 bases aligning to TRBD1. There are 15 residues in the CDR3. Germline-derived CDR1 and CDR2 are SEHNR and FQNEAQ (reference sequence). The V gene end was trimmed by 5 bases and the J gene end by 3 bases; junction bases not matched to a gene: 7. The CDR3 protein is CASSRTGMRTDTQYF. The CDR3 DNA sequence: TGTGCCAGCAGCCGGACAGGGATGAGGACAGATACGCAGTATTTT.

J is TRBJ2-2 and V is TRBV14; 14 bases fit TRBD2. The V segment lost 3 bases and the J segment 5 bases; nucleotides outside the gene matches: 2. The CDR3 contains 16 residues. From germline, CDR1 is SGHDN and CDR2 FVKESK. The CDR3 DNA sequence: TGTGCCAGCAGCCAGGGACTAGCGGGAGTTACCGGGGAGCTGTTTTTT. Protein product: CASSQGLAGVTGELFF.

This clone turned up a few times. DNA of the CDR3: TGTGCCAGCAGCTTAGAGCGGGGTTCCAACTATGGCTACACCTTC. Protein: CASSLERGSNYGYTF. The genes are TRBV7-9 and TRBJ1-2; D remains ambiguous. There are 15 residues in the CDR3. Trimming cost V 1 base and J 2 bases, with 11 bases left between them. Germline lookup yields CDR1 SEHNR and CDR2 FQNEAQ (reference sequence).

This clone was seen only a few times. This chain uses TRBV28 with TRBJ1-5, with 7 nucleotides matching TRBD1. Per the germline V gene, CDR1 is MDHEN and CDR2 is SYDVKM. The CDR3 sequence is 14 residues long. Trimming cost V 5 bases and J 4 bases; bases outside gene matches: 5. The CDR3 protein is CASSIYRGNQPQHF. CDR3 sequence (DNA): TGTGCCAGCAGTATTTACAGGGGAAATCAGCCCCAGCATTTT.

The V gene is TRBV28, the J gene TRBJ1-2, with TRBD1 matching over 7 bases. The germline gives CDR1 MDHEN, CDR2 SYDVKM. This CDR3 spans 14 amino acids. The trim removed 6 bases at V and 0 bases at J, leaving 4 bases unmatched. In nucleotides, the CDR3 is TGTGCCAGCAGGGTGGGACAGACTAACTATGGCTACACCTTC. Translating it yields CASRVGQTNYGYTF.

V gene TRBV5-1 combines with J gene TRBJ2-5, with D uncertain. Germline-derived CDR1 and CDR2 are SGHRS and YFSETQ. Trimming stripped 1 base from V and 5 bases from J, with 9 bases between. CDR3 size: 13 residues. CDR3 sequence reads: CASSLRFGETQYF. The CDR3 DNA reads as TGCGCCAGCAGCTTGAGGTTCGGGGAGACCCAGTACTTC.

V usage is TRBV10-3 and J usage is TRBJ2-3; a weak D match, TRBD1 (5 bases). Trimming took 3 bases from V and 2 from J, leaving 12 bases between them. CDR1 is ENHRY and CDR2 is SYGVKD in the germline V gene. CDR3 length equals 15 residues. In nucleotides, the CDR3 is TGTGCCATCAGTGAAGGACAATGGTACACAGATACGCAGTATTTT. This sequence encodes CAISEGQWYTDTQYF.

This chain uses TRBV18 with TRBJ2-1, with 11 bases identical to TRBD2. Per germline, CDR1 KGHSH and CDR2 LQKENI. With 3 bases clipped from V and 6 bases from J, the junction kept 7 bases outside the gene matches. The CDR3 is made up of 16 amino acids. CDR3 nucleotide sequence: TGTGCCAGCTCACCCTTGGGTAGCGGGAGGGCCAATGAGCAGTTCTTC. This sequence encodes CASSPLGSGRANEQFF.

J is TRBJ2-1 and V is TRBV7-8; D is uncertain. V gave up 5 bases and J gave up 7 bases, with 12 bases separating them. Germline lookup yields CDR1 SGHVS and CDR2 FQNEAQ. The CDR3 runs to 13 residues. The CDR3 loop is CASSRVFGNEQFF. Written as DNA, the CDR3 is TGTGCCAGCAGCCGGGTGTTCGGGAATGAGCAGTTCTTC.

The chain links TRBV5-5 to TRBJ1-6; possibly TRBD1 for D (6 bases). This CDR3 is built from 14 residues. CDR1 is SGHKS, CDR2 YYEKEE, per germline (reference sequence). V was clipped by 4 bases and J by 7 bases, with 12 bases between them. In DNA, the CDR3 is TGTGCCAGCAGCCTTGACAGGTTCAATTCACCCCTCCACTTT. Amino acid sequence: CASSLDRFNSPLHF.

V and J are TRBV27 and TRBJ2-1, with 8 bases lining up with TRBD1. In germline, CDR1 is MNHEY, CDR2 SMNVEV (reference sequence). The V and J ends lost 2 bases and 4 bases, in that order; junction bases with no gene match: 4. CDR3 length equals 15 residues. The chain's CDR3 is CASSLRQGAYNEQFF. CDR3 coding DNA: TGTGCCAGCAGTTTAAGGCAGGGGGCATACAATGAGCAGTTCTTC.

This rearrangement joins TRBV2 to TRBJ2-1, with 7 bases aligning to TRBD2. CDR3 length: 15 amino acids. Germline V gives CDR1 SNHLY, CDR2 FYNNEI. V dropped 6 bases and J dropped 0; count of bases not matched to a gene: 5. The CDR3 spells CASSGDYGSYNEQFF. CDR3 nucleotide sequence: TGTGCCAGCAGCGGGGACTATGGCTCCTACAATGAGCAGTTCTTC.